Following are 24 T cell receptor beta chains from one sample sequenced in a study of T cells in women clearing cervical HPV infection. TCRdb's copy holds only in-frame clones and misses some; the assay was immunoSEQ multiplex PCR. Its clone listing holds around 13,000 clones. Sequencing was performed on blood buffy coat. The receptors shown here come from a woman between 18 and 70 years old with a cervical HPV16 infection that either progressed to CIN3+ or cleared (not recorded which).

The CDR3 bases that were read are TGTGCCAGCAGCGGCGGGAACGAG. This gives the protein CASSGGNE. The full CDR3 sequence reads CASSGGNEQYF. This chain joins TRBV14 and TRBJ2-7; possible D gene TRBD2, 6 bases. The CDR3 is cut off 3 residues early in the read; its end comes from the germline J gene. V lost 5 bases and J 5 bases, leaving 7 bases between the germline ends. This CDR3 is built from 11 residues. The germline CDR1 and CDR2 sequences are SGHDN and FVKESK.

About this clone itself: The read terminates 3 residues ahead of where the CDR3 ends, so the germline J gene completes it. The genes are TRBV11-3 and TRBJ2-7; D uncertain. Germline V CDR1 and CDR2: SGHNT, YENEEA. The CDR3 sequence is 13 residues long. V lost 2 bases and J 4 bases, leaving 9 bases between the germline ends. The DNA read from the CDR3 is TGTGCCAGCAGCTTACCAGGAACTTACGAG. The encoded protein is CASSLPGTYE. The complete CDR3 sequence is CASSLPGTYEQYF.

For this clone: The sequence runs out 3 residues before the end of the CDR3; the remainder is reconstructed from the germline J gene. The genes are TRBV5-1 and TRBJ1-6, with 8 bases that match TRBD1. This CDR3 has 13 amino acids. Trimming cost V 6 bases and J 7 bases; bases outside gene matches: 3. Per the germline V gene, CDR1 is SGHRS and CDR2 is YFSETQ. The CDR3 loop reads CASNRDRNSPLHF. CDR3 DNA (partial): TGCGCCAGCAACCGGGACAGGAATTCACCC.

A word on this clone: The germline gene is not matched at one end of the junction; a read error may be the cause. The read gets to within 3 residues of the CDR3 end, and the germline J gene fills in the rest. The sample contains more than one DNA sequence encoding this CDR3. The V and J genes are TRBV30 and TRBJ1-3; D is possibly TRBD1 (5 bases). The CDR3 extends over 15 amino acids. From germline, CDR1 is GTSNPN and CDR2 SVGIG (reference sequence). CDR3 loop: CAWRFSDIKGNTIYF. CDR3 DNA, as far as it was read: TGTGCCTGGAGGTTTTCGGACATTAAAGGAAACACG. Full variable domain (outside the CDR3, taken from reference TRBV30 and TRBJ1-3): SQTIHQWPATLVQPVGSPLSLECTVEGTSNPNLYWYRQAAGRGLQLLFYSVGIGQISSEVPQNLSASRPQDRQFILSSKKLLLSDSGFYLCAWRFSDIKGNTIYFGEGSWLTVV.

The CDR3 here is CASSYRAGRGNMNTEAFF. CDR3 bases read: TGTGCCAGCAGCTACCGCGCGGGCCGAGGGAATATGAACACTGAA. The chain couples TRBV7-6 to TRBJ1-1; D call uncertain. Sequencing ends 3 residues short of the CDR3 end; the germline J gene provides the rest. The germline gives CDR1 SGHVS, CDR2 FNYEAQ. The length of the CDR3 is 18 residues. V lost 4 bases to trimming and J lost 0 bases, with 21 bases between them.

About this clone: The read ends 3 residues early relative to the CDR3; the germline J gene fills the gap. V usage is TRBV7-6 and J usage is TRBJ1-2; 8 bases line up with TRBD1. Germline CDR1 reads SGHVS; CDR2 reads FNYEAQ. The CDR3 runs 14 residues. The CDR3 is CASSLGGQDYDYTF. Incomplete CDR3 DNA: TGTGCCAGCAGCTTAGGGGGACAGGACTACGAC.

Points on this clone: Coverage ceases 3 residues before the CDR3 finishes, and the germline J gene fills in the end. V is TRBV7-9 and J is TRBJ1-2; TRBD1 is a possible D gene (6 bases). The CDR3 has 15 residues. Germline V gene sequence: CDR1 SEHNR, CDR2 FQNEAQ (reference sequence). The chain's CDR3 is CATSGGSNPNYDYTF. Partial CDR3 DNA: TGTGCCACGTCGGGGGGCTCAAACCCCAACTACGAC.

Concerning this clone: Read coverage stops 3 residues before the CDR3 terminus; the germline J gene supplies the remainder. The genes are TRBV5-6 and TRBJ2-5, with D possibly TRBD1 on 5 matching bases. The germline V gene encodes CDR1 SGHDT and CDR2 YYEEEE. The CDR3 is 15 amino acids. Trimming cost V 4 bases and J 1 base, with 14 bases left between them. The CDR3 protein is CASSPWSGLQETQYF. Partial CDR3 DNA: TGTGCCAGCAGCCCCTGGTCAGGGCTCCAAGAGACC.

To note about this clone: The CDR3 is cut off 3 residues early in the read; its end comes from the germline J gene. J is TRBJ1-5 and V is TRBV2; a possible D gene is TRBD1 (6 bases). The V end lost 10 bases, the J end lost 6 bases, and 25 bases lay between the germline ends. Per germline, CDR1 SNHLY and CDR2 FYNNEI. This CDR3 is 16 amino acids long. CDR3 DNA (partial): TGTGCCACCTCCGGGGGCGGCAAATGGGGGGGTCAGCCC. Its translation is CATSGGGKWGGQP. The entire CDR3 protein is CATSGGGKWGGQPQHF.

As concerns this clone: The CDR3 end falls 3 residues outside the read, so it is completed with the germline J gene. The chain couples TRBV6-1 to TRBJ2-2; D is perhaps TRBD2 (6 bases). Germline assignment: CDR1 MNHNS and CDR2 SASEGT. The length of the CDR3 is 15 residues. The CDR3 sequence is CASSEGAGGGSPLFF. The CDR3 bases that were read are TGTGCCAGCAGTGAAGGCGCCGGGGGTGGCTCACCG.

Turning to this clone: Read data end 3 residues before the CDR3 end; the end is taken from the germline J gene. The chain employs TRBV20-1 and TRBJ2-3; D possibly corresponds to TRBD2 (5 bases). The CDR3 sequence is 13 residues long. Per germline, CDR1 DFQATT and CDR2 SNEGSKA (reference sequence). V was pared by 3 bases and J by 2 bases, with 9 bases between. The CDR3 protein is CSASGGYTDTQYF. The CDR3 DNA, read in part, is TGCAGTGCTAGCGGCGGGTACACAGATACG.

Points on this clone: The read comes to an end 3 residues before the CDR3 does, leaving the germline J gene to fill in the end. V is TRBV4-1 and J is TRBJ2-7, with 12 bases that match TRBD2. Germline V gene data show CDR1 as MGHRA and CDR2 as YSYEKL. The CDR3 contains 15 residues. Germline trimming cut 6 bases from V and 4 bases from J; bases unmatched to any gene: 7. CDR3 protein: CASRQTSGGPYEQYF. Partial CDR3 DNA: TGCGCCAGCAGGCAGACTAGCGGGGGACCATACGAG.

A note on this clone: The missing CDR3 end, 3 residues past where the read stops, is filled in from the germline J gene. The genes are TRBV7-8 and TRBJ1-2; D perhaps matches TRBD1 (6 bases). The V gene's germline CDR1 is SGHVS and CDR2 FQNEAQ. CDR3 length: 16 residues. The covered CDR3 bases are TGTGCCAGCAGCAATAGGGGGGGCGGTTTCACAGATACC. Residues: CASSNRGGGFTDT. The entire CDR3 protein is CASSNRGGGFTDTYTF.

CDR3 bases read: TGTGCCAGCAGTTCCCCTTGGGCTCCTACC. Its translation is CASSSPWAPT. The CDR3, in full, reads CASSSPWAPTLHF. The chain joins TRBV27 to TRBJ1-6; D not resolved. The read comes to an end 3 residues before the CDR3 does, leaving the germline J gene to fill in the end. CDR3 length: 13 amino acids. Germline assignment: CDR1 MNHEY and CDR2 SMNVEV (reference sequence).

Concerning this clone: The CDR3 end is not reached by the read, which stops 3 residues before it; the germline J gene fills it in. The chain combines TRBV14 with TRBJ1-2, with TRBD1 identical over 7 bases. CDR1 and CDR2 from the germline V gene are SGHDN and FVKESK. Trimming at V came to 4 bases and at J to 7 bases, leaving 9 bases not matched to a gene. The CDR3 extends over 14 amino acids. The CDR3 DNA, read in part, is TGTGCCAGCAGCCCTCTGTTACAGGGGAGTGGC. Amino acid sequence: CASSPLLQGSG. The full CDR3 sequence reads CASSPLLQGSGYTF.

With respect to this clone: Read coverage stops 3 residues before the CDR3 terminus; the germline J gene supplies the remainder. The rearrangement links TRBV11-3 to TRBJ2-7; no definite D call. Germline V gene sequence: CDR1 SGHNT, CDR2 YENEEA. The CDR3 is 11 amino acids. V shed 6 bases and J shed 1 base, with 4 bases lying between them. Partial CDR3 DNA: TGTGCCAGCAGTTCTTCCTACGAG. Its protein product is CASSSSYE. The full CDR3 sequence reads CASSSSYEQYF.

As regards this clone: The DNA ends 3 residues before the CDR3 does, and the rest of the CDR3 is filled in from the germline J gene. The V call is TRBV5-4, the J call TRBJ2-5, with a weak D call TRBD2 (5 bases). Germline CDR1 reads SGHNT; CDR2 reads YYREEE (reference sequence). V dropped 0 bases and J dropped 5 bases, with 11 bases sitting between them. CDR3 length equals 14 residues. Here the CDR3 reads CASSLEGRGETQYF. The part of the CDR3 DNA that was read is TGTGCCAGCAGCTTGGAGGGCCGCGGGGAGACC.

Note on this clone: The read ends 3 residues early relative to the CDR3; the germline J gene fills the gap. The chain has TRBV12-5 and TRBJ2-7; possibly TRBD1 for D (5 bases). Between the trimmed V and J ends, which lost 2 bases and 2 bases, there was a span of 10 bases. CDR3 size: 14 residues. The germline CDR1 and CDR2 sequences are LGHNT and FRNRAP. Incomplete CDR3 DNA: TGTGCTAGTGGTTTGCAGGGTAACCCCTACGAG. It encodes CASGLQGNPYE. In full, the CDR3 is CASGLQGNPYEQYF.

The CDR3 here is CASSFSGTDTQYF. The DNA read from the CDR3 is TGTGCCAGCAGTTTCTCGGGCACAGATACG. This sequence joins TRBV2 and TRBJ2-3; D gene uncertain. Read coverage stops 3 residues before the CDR3 terminus; the germline J gene supplies the remainder. The V gene's germline CDR1 is SNHLY and CDR2 FYNNEI. The CDR3 is made up of 13 amino acids. Trimming pared 5 bases from V and 1 base from J, leaving 7 bases between. Full variable domain (outside the CDR3, taken from reference TRBV2 and TRBJ2-3): EPEVTQTPSHQVTQMGQEVILRCVPISNHLYFYWYRQILGQKVEFLVSFYNNEISEKSEIFDDQFSVERPDGSNFTLKIRSTKLEDSAMYFCASSFSGTDTQYFGPGTRLTVL.

On this clone: Sequencing ends 3 residues short of the CDR3 end; the germline J gene provides the rest. J is TRBJ2-7 and V is TRBV28; 7 positions match TRBD1. CDR3 size: 16 residues. Trimming removed 8 bases from V and 2 bases from J; junction bases left unmatched: 15. CDR1 is MDHEN, CDR2 SYDVKM, per germline. The part of the CDR3 DNA that was read is TGTGCCAGCCGAAAAGCCGGCAGGGGGAATACCTACGAG. Its translation is CASRKAGRGNTYE. The CDR3 reads in full as CASRKAGRGNTYEQYF. Full variable domain (remainder filled in from reference TRBV28 and TRBJ2-7): DVKVTQSSRYLVKRTGEKVFLECVQDMDHENMFWYRQDPGLGLRLIYFSYDVKMKEKGDIPEGYSVSREKKERFSLILESASTNQTSMYLCASRKAGRGNTYEQYFGPGTRLTVT.

In the case of this clone: The read terminates 3 residues ahead of where the CDR3 ends, so the germline J gene completes it. V is TRBV7-9 and J is TRBJ1-1; 7 nucleotides agree with TRBD1. The CDR3 contains 14 residues. CDR1 is SEHNR and CDR2 is FQNEAQ in the germline V gene (reference sequence). The covered CDR3 bases are TGTGCCAGCAGCTCCCGGGACAGCTCCTACGAG. Translation: CASSSRDSSYE. The entire CDR3 reads CASSSRDSSYEAFF.

Its frequency marks this clone as medium-sized. The CDR3 extends 3 residues past the end of the read, so its final part is completed from the germline J gene. This rearrangement joins TRBV10-3 to TRBJ2-1, with 11 bases that match TRBD2. Losses at the gene ends were 6 bases for V and 7 bases for J; bases not matched to a gene: 8. This CDR3 comprises 15 residues. Per the germline V gene, CDR1 is ENHRY and CDR2 is SYGVKD. The sequenced CDR3 bases are TGTGCCATCAGCCCTCTAGCGGGGGGATCTAATGAG. It specifies CAISPLAGGSNE. The full CDR3 protein is CAISPLAGGSNEQFF.

Worth noting for this clone: The read terminates 3 residues before the CDR3 end, so the remaining end is supplied by the germline J gene. V and J are TRBV28 and TRBJ1-6; D not certain. Per the germline V gene, CDR1 is MDHEN and CDR2 is SYDVKM. The CDR3 consists of 14 residues. V lost 2 bases and J 10 bases, leaving 12 bases between the germline ends. The CDR3 sequence: CASSLTVVRSPLHF. CDR3 DNA (partial): TGTGCCAGCAGTTTAACGGTCGTCCGCTCACCC.

Worth noting for this clone: Read coverage stops 3 residues before the CDR3 terminus; the germline J gene supplies the remainder. The chain couples TRBV6-1 to TRBJ1-5; 8 positions agree with TRBD1. Germline V gene data show CDR1 as MNHNS and CDR2 as SASEGT. The CDR3 extends over 15 amino acids. After removal of 4 bases from V and 9 bases from J, the junction contained 11 bases not matched to a gene. The CDR3 bases that were read are TGTGCCAGCAGTGTTGGGACAGGTGGGGTTCGGCCC. Protein product: CASSVGTGGVRP. The whole CDR3 sequence reads CASSVGTGGVRPQHF.